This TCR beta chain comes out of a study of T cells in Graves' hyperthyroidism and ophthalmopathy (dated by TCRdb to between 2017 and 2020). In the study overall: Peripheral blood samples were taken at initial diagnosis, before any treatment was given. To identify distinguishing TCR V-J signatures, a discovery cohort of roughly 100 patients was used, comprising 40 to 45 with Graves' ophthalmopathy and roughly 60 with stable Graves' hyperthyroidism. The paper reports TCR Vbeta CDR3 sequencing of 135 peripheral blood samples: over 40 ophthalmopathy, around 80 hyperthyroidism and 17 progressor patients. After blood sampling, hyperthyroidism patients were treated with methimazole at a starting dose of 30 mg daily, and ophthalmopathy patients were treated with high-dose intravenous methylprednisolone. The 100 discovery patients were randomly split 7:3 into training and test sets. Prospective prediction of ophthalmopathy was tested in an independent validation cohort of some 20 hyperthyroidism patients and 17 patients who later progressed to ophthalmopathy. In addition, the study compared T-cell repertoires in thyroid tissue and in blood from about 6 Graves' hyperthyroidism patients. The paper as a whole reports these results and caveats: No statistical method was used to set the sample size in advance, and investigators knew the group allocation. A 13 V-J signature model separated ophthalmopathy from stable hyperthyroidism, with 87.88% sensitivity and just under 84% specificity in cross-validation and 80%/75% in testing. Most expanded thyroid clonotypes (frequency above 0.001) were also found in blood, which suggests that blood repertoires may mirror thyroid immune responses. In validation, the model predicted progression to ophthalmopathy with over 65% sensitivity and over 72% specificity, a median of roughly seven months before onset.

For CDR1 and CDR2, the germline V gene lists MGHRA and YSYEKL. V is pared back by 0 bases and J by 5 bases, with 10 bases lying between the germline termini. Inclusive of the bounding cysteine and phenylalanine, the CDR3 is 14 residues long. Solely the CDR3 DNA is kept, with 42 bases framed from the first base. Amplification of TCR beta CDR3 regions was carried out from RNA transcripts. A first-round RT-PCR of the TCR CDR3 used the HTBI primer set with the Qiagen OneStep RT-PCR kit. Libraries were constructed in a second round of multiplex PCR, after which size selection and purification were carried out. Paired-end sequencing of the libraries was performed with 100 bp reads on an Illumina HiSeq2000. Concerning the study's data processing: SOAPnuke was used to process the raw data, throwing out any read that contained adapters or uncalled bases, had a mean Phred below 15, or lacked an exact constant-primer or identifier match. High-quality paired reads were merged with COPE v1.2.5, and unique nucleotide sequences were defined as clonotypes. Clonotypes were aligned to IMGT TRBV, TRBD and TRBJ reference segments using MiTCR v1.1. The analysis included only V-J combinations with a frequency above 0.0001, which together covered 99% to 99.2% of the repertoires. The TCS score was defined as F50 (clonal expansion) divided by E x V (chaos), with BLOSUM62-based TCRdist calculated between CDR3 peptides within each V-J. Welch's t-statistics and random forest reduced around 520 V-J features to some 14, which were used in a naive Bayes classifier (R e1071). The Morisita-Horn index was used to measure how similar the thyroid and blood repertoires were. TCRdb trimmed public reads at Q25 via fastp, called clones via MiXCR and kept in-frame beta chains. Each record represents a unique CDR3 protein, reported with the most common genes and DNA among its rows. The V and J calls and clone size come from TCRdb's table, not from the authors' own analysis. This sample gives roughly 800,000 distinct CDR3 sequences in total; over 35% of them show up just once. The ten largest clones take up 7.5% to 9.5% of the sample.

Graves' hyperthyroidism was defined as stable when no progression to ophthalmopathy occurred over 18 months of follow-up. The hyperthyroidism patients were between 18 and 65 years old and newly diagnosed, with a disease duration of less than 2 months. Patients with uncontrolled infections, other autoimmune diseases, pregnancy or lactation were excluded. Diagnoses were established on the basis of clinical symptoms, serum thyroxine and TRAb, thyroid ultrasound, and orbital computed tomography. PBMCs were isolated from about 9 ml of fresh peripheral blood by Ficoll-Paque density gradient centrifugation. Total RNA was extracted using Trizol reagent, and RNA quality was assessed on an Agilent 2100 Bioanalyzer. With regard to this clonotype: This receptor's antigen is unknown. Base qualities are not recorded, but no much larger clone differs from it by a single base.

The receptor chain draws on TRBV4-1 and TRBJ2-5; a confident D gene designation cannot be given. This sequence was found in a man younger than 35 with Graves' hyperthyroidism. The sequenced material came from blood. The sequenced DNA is TGCGCCAGCAGCCAAGATGGAAGTGTGGAGACCCAGTACTTC. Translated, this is CASSQDGSVETQYF.